The T cell receptor (beta chain) under discussion was sequenced for a study of blood T cell repertoires in COVID-19. The CDR3 has 14 residues. With 5 bases clipped from V and 5 bases from J, the junction kept 6 bases outside the gene matches. Germline assignment: CDR1 SGHNT and CDR2 YYREEE (reference sequence). The protocol was immunoSEQ multiplex PCR, while the TCRdb copy is restricted to in-frame clones and leaves out a portion. The table shows roughly 230,000 clones, with approximately 83% occurring only once. The sample taken for sequencing was PBMCs or T cells enriched from blood (not recorded which). This TCR derives from a man aged 45 to 65 who had recovered from COVID-19. V usage is TRBV5-4 and J usage is TRBJ2-7; the match to TRBD2 covers 11 bases. Written as DNA, the CDR3 is TGTGCCAGCAGGAAGACTAGCGGGACGGACGAGCAGTACTTC. Encoded protein: CASRKTSGTDEQYF.